Presented here are 21 T cell receptor beta chains from one specimen sequenced in a study of CD4 T cells in relation to SARS-CoV-2 and coronaviruses. Unexposed donor CD4+ T cells date from about 2011-2019, before the COVID-19 pandemic. After 10 to 11 days of culture, CD4+ T cells were isolated. Their antigen targets remain unknown. Clones were read by immunoSEQ multiplex PCR, and TCRdb kept only the in-frame ones, dropping some. The sample includes around 24,000 clones, roughly 80% seen only once; the top ten take about 20%. The sample taken for sequencing was CD4+ T cells from PBMCs, cultured in vitro. Receptors were obtained from a human donor in good health.

V and J are TRBV7-2 and TRBJ1-4, with a weak D call TRBD1 (5 bases). Trimming cost V 4 bases and J 4 bases, with 13 bases left between them. CDR3 length: 15 amino acids. Germline CDR1 and CDR2: SGHTA and FQGNSA. The CDR3 region is CASSYQGTINEKLFF. The CDR3 DNA is TGTGCCAGCAGCTACCAGGGAACAATTAATGAAAAACTGTTTTTT.

This clone was counted a single time. The genes are TRBV3-1 (or the pseudogene TRBV3-2) and TRBJ2-3; D is perhaps TRBD1 or TRBD2 (5 bases each). The CDR3 sequence is 17 residues long. Germline V gene lookup returns CDR1 LGHDT and CDR2 YNNKEL (reference sequence). V lost 1 base and J 0 bases, leaving 14 bases between the germline ends. The DNA for the CDR3 is TGTGCCAGCAGCCAAGCCGGGACGCAACCTAGCACAGATACGCAGTATTTT. It encodes CASSQAGTQPSTDTQYF.

The chain joins TRBV11-2 to TRBJ1-3, with D unresolved. The CDR3 has 14 residues. Trimming took off 5 bases at V and 4 bases at J, with 12 bases between the two ends. Germline V gives CDR1 SGHAT, CDR2 FQNNGV. The CDR3, as DNA: TGTGCCAGCAGCCCAGCGGCATCAGGAAACACCATATATTTT. Translation: CASSPAASGNTIYF.

The rearrangement links TRBV6-5 to TRBJ1-4; the D is unclear. With 2 bases removed from V and 0 bases from J, the gap between germline ends came to 7 bases. CDR3 size: 15 residues. The germline V gene has CDR1 MNHEY and CDR2 SVGAGI. CDR3 sequence: CASSYMGTTNEKLFF. Written as DNA, the CDR3 is TGTGCCAGCAGTTACATGGGAACAACTAATGAAAAACTGTTTTTT.

J is TRBJ1-4 and V is TRBV12-3 or TRBV12-4; no definite D call. The V end was cut by 11 bases, the J end by 10 bases, with 8 bases between. This CDR3 is 9 amino acids long. Here the CDR3 reads CARMGKLFF. CDR3 DNA sequence: TGTGCCCGGATGGGAAAACTGTTTTTT.

This rearrangement joins TRBV6-1 to TRBJ1-5; D is ambiguous. The germline V and J ends were trimmed by 3 bases and 6 bases, with 3 bases remaining between them. The germline gives CDR1 MNHNS, CDR2 SASEGT. The CDR3 runs 11 residues. DNA of the CDR3: TGTGCCAGCAGTGAGGGTCAGCCCCAGCATTTT. It is translated as CASSEGQPQHF.

This clone has just a few counts. The chain is built from TRBV6-5 and TRBJ2-3; D is ambiguous. Trimming shortened V by 5 bases and J by 2 bases, and 5 bases separated the two germline ends. The CDR3 extends over 12 amino acids. Germline V CDR1 and CDR2: MNHEY, SVGAGI. In DNA, the CDR3 is TGTGCCAGCAGTCAAAACACAGATACGCAGTATTTT. Amino acid sequence: CASSQNTDTQYF.

This clone turned up a few times. The rearrangement links TRBV7-9 to TRBJ1-5; 7 bases match TRBD1. Germline-derived CDR1 and CDR2 are SEHNR and FQNEAQ (reference sequence). V trimming: 4 bases; J trimming: 2 bases; junction bases outside the gene matches: 2. This CDR3 comprises 14 residues. CDR3: CASSSTGGNQPQHF. The CDR3 DNA follows: TGTGCCAGCAGCTCAACAGGGGGCAATCAGCCCCAGCATTTT.

The rearrangement uses TRBV11-2 and TRBJ2-1; D is ambiguous. Trimming stripped 1 base from V and 6 bases from J, with 13 bases between. The CDR3 totals 15 residues. Looked up from germline, CDR1 is SGHAT and CDR2 is FQNNGV. Here the CDR3 DNA reads TGTGCCAGCAGCTTAGTGGACCTAAGGAGCAATGAGCAGTTCTTC. Its translation: CASSLVDLRSNEQFF. The full variable domain, completed using reference TRBV11-2 and TRBJ2-1, is EAGVAQSPRYKIIEKRQSVAFWCNPISGHATLYWYQQILGQGPKLLIQFQNNGVVDDSQLPKDRFSAERLKGVDSTLKIQPAKLEDSAVYLCASSLVDLRSNEQFFGPGTRLTVL.

The V and J genes are TRBV4-3 and TRBJ2-1, with TRBD1 matching over 9 bases. Germline CDR1 reads LGHNA; CDR2 reads YSLEER. This CDR3 spans 16 amino acids. The J segment lost 3 bases and the V segment lost 1 base, leaving 4 bases of the junction unmatched. The CDR3 region is CASSQAGTGNYNEQFF. CDR3 in DNA: TGCGCCAGCAGCCAAGCCGGGACAGGGAACTACAATGAGCAGTTCTTC.

The chain joins TRBV11-2 to TRBJ2-5, with TRBD2 identical over 8 bases. Germline CDR1 and CDR2: SGHAT and FQNNGV. This CDR3 region has 15 residues. J was trimmed by 4 bases and V by 7 bases; bases with no gene match: 11. The CDR3 DNA is TGTGCCAGCACCCCGGGGGCGGGGGGTGGAGAGACCCAGTACTTC. Amino acids: CASTPGAGGGETQYF.

The chain employs TRBV4-3 and TRBJ1-1; TRBD1 agrees at 9 bases. V lost 0 bases, J lost 8 bases, and 4 bases stayed unmatched. Germline CDR1 is LGHNA and CDR2 is YSLEER. The CDR3 is made up of 14 amino acids. The CDR3 is CASSQEAGTGEAFF. The CDR3 DNA follows: TGCGCCAGCAGCCAAGAGGCCGGGACAGGGGAAGCTTTCTTT.

In this sample, this clone turned up a few times. V is TRBV7-2 and J is TRBJ2-5; TRBD1 matches 7 bases. The junction had 0 bases not matched to a gene; V was cut back by 6 bases and J by 5 bases. The germline V gene encodes CDR1 SGHTA and CDR2 FQGNSA. The CDR3 is 11 amino acids. In nucleotides, the CDR3 is TGTGCCAGCAGGACAGGGGAGACCCAGTACTTC. It specifies CASRTGETQYF.

This clone was observed a handful of times. The chain links TRBV11-2 to TRBJ2-7; possible D gene TRBD1, 6 bases. Germline V gives CDR1 SGHAT, CDR2 FQNNGV. The CDR3 length is 15 residues. Trimming shortened V by 5 bases and J by 6 bases, and 20 bases separated the two germline ends. CDR3 nucleotide sequence: TGTGCCAGCAGCAACTACAGGGTTTCTGCGGTCGAGCAGTACTTC. This encodes CASSNYRVSAVEQYF.

This sequence joins TRBV7-2 and TRBJ1-1; no firm D call. Trimming stripped 6 bases from V and 10 bases from J, with 15 bases between. Germline-derived CDR1 and CDR2 are SGHTA and FQGNSA. There are 12 residues in the CDR3. This CDR3 reads CASRERANRAFF. In DNA, the CDR3 is TGTGCCAGCAGGGAGCGGGCTAATCGAGCTTTCTTT.

V is TRBV5-1 and J is TRBJ2-5; D could derive from TRBD1 or TRBD2 (6 bases each). The CDR3 runs to 15 residues. The germline gives CDR1 SGHRS, CDR2 YFSETQ. V lost 0 bases, J lost 1 base, and 10 bases lay in between. CDR3 residues: CASSLAGASQETQYF. In nucleotides, the CDR3 is TGCGCCAGCAGCTTGGCGGGGGCCTCCCAAGAGACCCAGTACTTC.

In its sample, this clone was seen a few times. As DNA, the CDR3 is TGTGCTAGTGGTTTGTTCCTGAGGGAACTGTTTTTT. The encoded protein is CASGLFLRELFF. The V and J genes are TRBV12-5 and TRBJ1-4; D is ambiguous. The CDR3 runs 12 residues. V lost 2 bases, J lost 12 bases, and 10 bases lay in between. Germline V gene sequence: CDR1 LGHNT, CDR2 FRNRAP.

The V gene is TRBV11-3, the J gene TRBJ2-1; D is undetermined. CDR3 length equals 13 residues. Germline loops: CDR1 SGHNT, CDR2 YENEEA. With 5 bases removed from V and 8 bases from J, the gap between germline ends came to 13 bases. The CDR3 loop is CASSRTLIHEQFF. For the CDR3, the DNA is TGTGCCAGCAGCCGGACCCTAATCCATGAGCAGTTCTTC.

The rearrangement links TRBV27 to TRBJ1-4; D call uncertain. Trimming took 4 bases from V and 11 from J, leaving 14 bases between them. The CDR3 length is 13 residues. Germline V gene lookup returns CDR1 MNHEY and CDR2 SMNVEV (reference sequence). CDR3 DNA: TGTGCCAGCAGTTCTCAGTTTGGGGATAAACTGTTTTTT. Protein: CASSSQFGDKLFF.

This clone is a singleton in its sample. CDR3 loop: CASSPGASGRITGELFF. Written as DNA, the CDR3 is TGTGCCAGCAGCCCAGGAGCGAGCGGACGAATAACCGGGGAGCTGTTTTTT. V gene TRBV7-3 combines with J gene TRBJ2-2, with a tentative D call TRBD2 (5 bases). The CDR3 contains 17 residues. Per germline, CDR1 SGHTA and CDR2 FQGTGA. Trimming removed 5 bases at V and 5 bases at J, with 21 bases between. Together with reference TRBV7-3 and TRBJ2-2, the CDR3 gives the full variable domain: GAGVSQTPSNKVTEKGKYVELRCDPISGHTALYWYRQSLGQGPEFLIYFQGTGAADDSGLPNDRFFAVRPEGSVSTLKIQRTERGDSAVYLCASSPGASGRITGELFFGEGSRLTVL.

The chain joins TRBV27 to TRBJ1-2; D is possibly TRBD1 (6 bases). V was clipped by 5 bases and J by 4 bases, with 17 bases between them. Germline V gene data show CDR1 as MNHEY and CDR2 as SMNVEV (reference sequence). CDR3 length: 15 amino acids. The CDR3 DNA reads as TGTGCCAGCAGTCCTTCGACAGGAGCCGGCTATGGCTACACCTTC. Translating it yields CASSPSTGAGYGYTF.